This T cell receptor (beta chain) is drawn from a study of blood T cell repertoires in COVID-19 (dated by TCRdb to about 2020). About the investigation overall: Collaborator samples came from the United States, Italy and Spain and covered acute and convalescent phases of COVID-19. Where available, HLA class I and class II types were obtained from metadata supplied by the sample provider rather than from assay-based typing. The samples were drawn from two sources: the first 160 participants of the ongoing ImmuneRACE study, and 1,000 to 1,500 subjects contributed by 6 global collaborators. The prospective study material was composed of cDNA or gDNA derived from T cells, B-cell-depleted T cells, or PBMCs. Deeply sampled blood TCRbeta repertoires from subjects exposed to, actively infected with, or recovered from COVID-19 were included in the dataset. The repertoires were released in a freely available public database meant as a resource for research on the immune response to SARS-CoV-2. Nearly every sample came with metadata listing a de-identified subject ID, COVID-19 status, age in years and sex. Summary of the overall study and its limitations: How much clinical and demographic metadata was included differed by source and by participant, and the metadata was provided uncurated.

The trim is 0 bases for V and 3 bases for J, with a gap of 6 bases between the germline ends. CDR1 LGHNA and CDR2 YSLEER were looked up in the germline V gene. Including cysteine and phenylalanine, the CDR3 has 13 amino acids. Only the CDR3 DNA is retained, 39 bases long and in frame from the first base. TCRbeta CDR3 regions were amplified from genomic DNA using the immunoSEQ Assay, a bias-controlled multiplex PCR. In the authors' own workflow: The number of nucleated cells in each sample was estimated by amplification of reference gene primers within the assay. To quantify the absolute abundance of each unique TCRbeta CDR3 rearrangement, sequence reads were collapsed and filtered. For each sample, productive Simpson clonality was calculated by taking the square root of Simpson's diversity index across productive rearrangements. As stored in TCRdb, this immuneACCESS dataset retains in-frame rearrangements with V and J assigned. A fraction of the clones does not appear; measured against another copy, unresolved V genes explain less than half of the discrepancy, and the remainder lacks a known reason. For V, J and clone size, that table is used; D and trimming come from the DNA. The sample table lists approximately 340,000 clones, roughly 92% of them with a count of one. Roughly 0.86% of the sample comes from the top ten.

Comment on this clone: Its antigen is still unknown. No base quality information exists; no much larger clone differs at one position.

Participants in the prospective study were aged roughly 18 to 100 years, lived in more than 20 United States geographic areas, and enrolled through a virtual design. In the prospective study, cohorts were assigned on the basis of participant-reported clinical history obtained from a screening survey and a study questionnaire. Exposed participants had been in contact, within 2 weeks of entering the study, with a person who had a PCR-confirmed or clinician-diagnosed case of COVID-19. In the prospective study, whole blood, serum and a nasopharyngeal or oropharyngeal swab were collected from each participant by mobile phlebotomists. Over an approximately 2-month period, participants in the prospective study had the option of providing additional blood draws and questionnaires. Before DNA extraction, prospective study blood samples were shipped either frozen or at room temperature.

The chain couples TRBV4-3 to TRBJ2-7; the D gene remains uncertain. The sequencing sample was made of PBMCs or T cells enriched from blood (not recorded which). The receptor's source is a woman between 40 and 55 years old who had been exposed to COVID-19. The nucleotide sequence reads TGCGCCAGCAGCCAAGAGGCCAGCTACGAGCAGTACTTC. Protein translation: CASSQEASYEQYF.